The 2 T cell receptor beta chains below were found in one sample sequenced in a study of regulatory T cells in long-lasting Graves disease (dated by TCRdb to the early 2020s). In light of the paper, this sample's time point label describes: newly diagnosed GD, antithyroid drugs for less than 3 months. RNA was extracted from PBMCs in TRIzol for both TCR sequencing and RNA sequencing. Library preparation used multiplex PCR. Sequencing instrument: Illumina HiSeq 4000. To build TCR beta libraries, CDR3 regions were amplified by Arm-PCR using iRepertoire HTBI primers. TCRdb's own reprocessing of the public reads used fastp at Q25 and MiXCR and kept productive beta chains. Every distinct CDR3 protein forms one entry, paired with its most common genes and DNA. Across this sample there are over 350,000 distinct CDR3 sequences, with around 15% seen only once. Jointly, the top ten make up approximately 19% of the sample.

The same data also went into a second study, on T cells in Graves' hyperthyroidism and ophthalmopathy.

The input for sequencing was peripheral blood mononuclear cells (PBMCs), taken at new diagnosis, from a patient treated with antithyroid drugs. The receptor source for this set is a woman aged 50 to 60 with Graves disease. Donor details come from another sample of the same person, matched by shared clones.

This clonotype was observed a handful of times. This sequence may be a read error, since a much larger clone differs from it by one base. CDR3 protein: CASSATSGKDTGELFF. DNA for the CDR3: TGTGCCAGCAGTGCGACTAGCGGGAAGGACACCGGGGAGCTGTTTTTT. V usage is TRBV2 and J usage is TRBJ2-2; TRBD2 matches at 11 bases. The CDR3 has 16 amino acids. Germline trimming cut 4 bases from V and 3 bases from J; bases unmatched to any gene: 4. CDR1 SNHLY and CDR2 FYNNEI come from the germline V gene.

A note on this clonotype: Possible read error: a much larger clone is one base away. The genes are TRBV2 and TRBJ2-3, with a tentative D call TRBD1 (6 bases). The CDR3 consists of 16 residues. The germline V gene has CDR1 SNHLY and CDR2 FYNNEI. CDR3 nucleotides: TGTGCCAGCAGTGAAGTCGGCAGGGGACCCACAGGTACGCAGTATTTT. It encodes CASSEVGRGPTGTQYF.